Following are 14 T cell receptor beta chains from one sample sequenced in a study of blood T cell repertoires in COVID-19. The assay was immunoSEQ multiplex PCR, and TCRdb's table has in-frame clones only and misses some. The sample includes roughly 290,000 clones, approximately 89% of them seen just once. Source material: peripheral blood. The receptors shown here come from a woman aged 45-65 years who had recovered from COVID-19.

Only a few counts were recorded for this clone. The rearrangement joins TRBV3-1 (or the pseudogene TRBV3-2) to TRBJ1-4, with a possible D match to TRBD1 (5 bases). Germline loops: CDR1 LGHDT, CDR2 YNNKEL (reference sequence). Between the trimmed V and J ends, which lost 4 bases and 4 bases, there was a span of 13 bases. The CDR3 loop spans 15 amino acids. CDR3 loop: CASSPGGTVNEKLFF. The CDR3 bases are TGTGCCAGCAGCCCCGGGGGGACTGTTAATGAAAAACTGTTTTTT.

The rearrangement uses TRBV4-2 and TRBJ2-1; 10 nucleotides match TRBD2. The CDR3 sequence is 17 residues long. Germline values: CDR1 LGHNA, CDR2 YNFKEQ. Trimming took 0 bases from V and 5 from J; bases not matched to a gene: 7. In DNA, the CDR3 is TGTGCCAGCAGCCAAGACCTTGTAGCGGGAGGCCACAATGAGCAGTTCTTC. Protein product: CASSQDLVAGGHNEQFF.

The chain is built from TRBV12-3 or TRBV12-4 and TRBJ1-5; weak D call: TRBD1 (6 bases). V was pared by 2 bases and J by 7 bases, with 9 bases between. The CDR3 consists of 13 residues. The CDR3 sequence: CASSLWQGQPQHF. The CDR3 bases are TGTGCCAGCAGTTTATGGCAGGGGCAGCCCCAGCATTTT.

The V gene is TRBV11-2, the J gene TRBJ2-2, with 9 bases identical to TRBD2. CDR1 SGHAT and CDR2 FQNNGV come from the germline V gene. This CDR3 is 16 amino acids long. Trimming cost V 6 bases and J 2 bases; bases outside gene matches: 7. CDR3 region: CASRPLAGVNTGELFF. CDR3 sequence (DNA): TGTGCCAGCAGACCGTTAGCGGGAGTTAACACCGGGGAGCTGTTTTTT.

This clone was detected only a few times. The chain joins TRBV2 to TRBJ2-7, with 9 bases fitting TRBD1. The germline V gene encodes CDR1 SNHLY and CDR2 FYNNEI. This CDR3 has 15 residues. Trimming took 3 bases from V and 5 from J; bases not matched to a gene: 8. The CDR3 DNA is TGTGCCAGCAGTGATCCCGGACAGGGGTGGCACGAGCAGTACTTC. Translated, it gives CASSDPGQGWHEQYF.

This clone occurred a few times. This chain joins TRBV7-2 and TRBJ1-4; TRBD1 matches at 7 bases. This CDR3 comprises 15 residues. CDR1 SGHTA and CDR2 FQGNSA come from the germline V gene. Trimming at V came to 6 bases and at J to 8 bases, leaving 12 bases not matched to a gene. The CDR3 sequence: CASRISGQLSEKLFF. CDR3 in DNA: TGTGCCAGCAGGATATCGGGACAGTTATCAGAAAAACTGTTTTTT.

This clone showed up just once. Here the CDR3 reads CASRGGTIRNTGELFF. CDR3 nucleotide sequence: TGTGCCAGCAGAGGCGGGACGATAAGAAACACCGGGGAGCTGTTTTTT. The rearrangement links TRBV2 to TRBJ2-2; a possible D gene is TRBD2 (6 bases). V dropped 6 bases and J dropped 2 bases, with 16 bases sitting between them. The CDR3 contains 16 residues. Per the germline V gene, CDR1 is SNHLY and CDR2 is FYNNEI. Using reference TRBV2 and TRBJ2-2 for the parts outside the CDR3, the full variable domain is EPEVTQTPSHQVTQMGQEVILRCVPISNHLYFYWYRQILGQKVEFLVSFYNNEISEKSEIFDDQFSVERPDGSNFTLKIRSTKLEDSAMYFCASRGGTIRNTGELFFGEGSRLTVL.

The chain carries TRBV3-1 (or the pseudogene TRBV3-2) and TRBJ2-1; TRBD1 matches 7 bases. CDR1 LGHDT and CDR2 YNNKEL come from the germline V gene (reference sequence). V was clipped by 1 base and J by 4 bases; unmatched bases: 7. The CDR3 sequence is 16 residues long. As DNA, the CDR3 is TGTGCCAGCAGCCAAGTGTCAGGGGGATGGTACAATGAGCAGTTCTTC. Protein product: CASSQVSGGWYNEQFF.

The chain joins TRBV18 to TRBJ1-2; TRBD1 is a possible D gene (5 bases). CDR1 is KGHSH, CDR2 LQKENI, per germline. The V gene lost 5 bases and the J gene lost 4 bases, with 11 bases spanning the gap. The CDR3 contains 13 residues. DNA of the CDR3: TGTGCCAGCTCAGGTGTGGGGCTCTATGGCTACACCTTC. It codes for CASSGVGLYGYTF.

This rearrangement joins TRBV6-2 or TRBV6-3 to TRBJ1-1, with 7 bases that match TRBD1. The V gene's germline CDR1 is MNHEY and CDR2 SVGEGT. The CDR3 sequence is 14 residues long. J lost 2 bases, V lost 6 bases, and 6 bases had no gene match. The CDR3 loop is CASSRDSLNTEAFF. The CDR3 nucleotides read TGTGCCAGCAGCCGGGACAGCCTAAACACTGAAGCTTTCTTT.

The chain couples TRBV28 to TRBJ1-4; D may be TRBD1 (5 bases). The V gene's germline CDR1 is MDHEN and CDR2 SYDVKM. The CDR3 runs to 15 residues. With 7 bases removed from V and 3 bases from J, the gap between germline ends came to 15 bases. The CDR3 loop is CASTGGGAANEKLFF. The CDR3 DNA is TGTGCCAGCACCGGGGGAGGGGCCGCTAATGAAAAACTGTTTTTT.

V gene TRBV7-3 combines with J gene TRBJ2-6; D is unclear. Looked up from germline, CDR1 is SGHTA and CDR2 is FQGTGA. Deletions cut 4 bases from V and 2 bases from J, with 9 bases between. The CDR3 runs to 15 residues. CDR3 amino acids: CASSSYLTGANVLTF. The CDR3 DNA follows: TGTGCCAGCAGCTCCTACCTGACTGGGGCCAACGTCCTGACTTTC.

This chain uses TRBV6-1 with TRBJ1-1; 8 bases fit TRBD1. Germline lookup yields CDR1 MNHNS and CDR2 SASEGT. V dropped 0 bases and J dropped 3; count of bases not matched to a gene: 9. CDR3 length equals 17 residues. CDR3 nucleotides: TGTGCCAGCAGTGAAGCATGGCTTCGGACAGGGTACACTGAAGCTTTCTTT. This codes for CASSEAWLRTGYTEAFF.

The table lists this clone with a few counts. Other DNA variants within this sample encode the same CDR3. The V and J genes are TRBV9 and TRBJ2-1; D may be TRBD2 (5 bases). Trimming took off 0 bases at V and 1 base at J, with 8 bases between the two ends. The CDR3 loop spans 15 amino acids. Germline lookup yields CDR1 SGDLS and CDR2 YYNGEE. As DNA, the CDR3 is TGTGCCAGCAGCGTAGCCGGGGTGTCCTACAATGAGCAGTTCTTC. As protein: CASSVAGVSYNEQFF.